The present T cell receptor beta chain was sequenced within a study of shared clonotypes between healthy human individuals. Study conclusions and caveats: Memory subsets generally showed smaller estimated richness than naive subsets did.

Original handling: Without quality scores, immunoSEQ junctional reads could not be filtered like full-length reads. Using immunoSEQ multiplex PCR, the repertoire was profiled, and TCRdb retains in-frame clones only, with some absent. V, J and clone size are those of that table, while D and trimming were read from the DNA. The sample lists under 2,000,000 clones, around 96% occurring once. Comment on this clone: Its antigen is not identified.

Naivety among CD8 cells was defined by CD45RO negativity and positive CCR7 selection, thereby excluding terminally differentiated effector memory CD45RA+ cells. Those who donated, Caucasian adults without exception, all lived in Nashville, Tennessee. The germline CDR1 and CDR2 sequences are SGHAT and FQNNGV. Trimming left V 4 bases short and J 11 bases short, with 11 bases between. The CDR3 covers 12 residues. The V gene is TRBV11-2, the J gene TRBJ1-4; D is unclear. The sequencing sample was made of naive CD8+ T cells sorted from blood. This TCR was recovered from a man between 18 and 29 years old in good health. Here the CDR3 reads CASSSQGGKLFF. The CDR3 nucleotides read TGTGCCAGCAGCTCCCAAGGAGGGAAACTGTTTTTT.